The 2 T cell receptor beta chains given below trace back to one sample, sequenced in a study of blood T cells in healthy people across ages. Next came a second PCR, run for roughly 6 to 11 cycles, which used a sample-barcoded 5' primer along with a J-beta primer mix. Each CDR3 protein gets one entry after TCRdb re-called the 5' RACE reads with MiXCR. The table records about 1.5 million distinct CDR3 sequences, roughly 43% of them present only once. The sequenced material came from blood. The receptors originated from a young woman in good health.

This clonotype was recorded many times. The CDR3 nucleotides read TGTGCCAGCAGCCAAGATATTTACAATGAGCAGTTCTTC. This sequence encodes CASSQDIYNEQFF. The rearrangement links TRBV14 to TRBJ2-1; D gene uncertain. The length of the CDR3 is 13 residues. The germline CDR1 and CDR2 sequences are SGHDN and FVKESK. V was trimmed by 0 bases and J by 4 bases, leaving 4 bases between them.

The table lists this clonotype with many counts. The V and J genes are TRBV7-2 and TRBJ2-5, with D perhaps matching TRBD1 or TRBD2 (6 bases each). V was pared by 1 base and J by 4 bases, with 10 bases between. Germline lookup yields CDR1 SGHTA and CDR2 FQGNSA. This CDR3 comprises 14 residues. In DNA form, the CDR3 reads TGTGCCAGCAGCTTAGGAGGGGGGAGAGAGACCCAGTACTTC. This codes for CASSLGGGRETQYF.